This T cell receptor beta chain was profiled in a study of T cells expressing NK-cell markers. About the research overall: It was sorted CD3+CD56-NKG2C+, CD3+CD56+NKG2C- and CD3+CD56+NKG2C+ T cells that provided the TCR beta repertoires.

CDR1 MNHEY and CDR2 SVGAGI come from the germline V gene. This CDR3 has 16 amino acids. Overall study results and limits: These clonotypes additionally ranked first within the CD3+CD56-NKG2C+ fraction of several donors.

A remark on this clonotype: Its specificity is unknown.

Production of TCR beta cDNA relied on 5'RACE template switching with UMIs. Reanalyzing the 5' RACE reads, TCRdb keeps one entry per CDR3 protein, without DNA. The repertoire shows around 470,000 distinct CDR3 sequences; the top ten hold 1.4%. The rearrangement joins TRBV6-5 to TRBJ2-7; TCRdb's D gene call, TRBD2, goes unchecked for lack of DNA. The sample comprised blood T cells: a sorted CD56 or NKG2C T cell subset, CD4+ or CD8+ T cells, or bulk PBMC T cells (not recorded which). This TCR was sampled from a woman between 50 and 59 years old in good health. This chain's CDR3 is CASRPPTSGEAYEQYF.